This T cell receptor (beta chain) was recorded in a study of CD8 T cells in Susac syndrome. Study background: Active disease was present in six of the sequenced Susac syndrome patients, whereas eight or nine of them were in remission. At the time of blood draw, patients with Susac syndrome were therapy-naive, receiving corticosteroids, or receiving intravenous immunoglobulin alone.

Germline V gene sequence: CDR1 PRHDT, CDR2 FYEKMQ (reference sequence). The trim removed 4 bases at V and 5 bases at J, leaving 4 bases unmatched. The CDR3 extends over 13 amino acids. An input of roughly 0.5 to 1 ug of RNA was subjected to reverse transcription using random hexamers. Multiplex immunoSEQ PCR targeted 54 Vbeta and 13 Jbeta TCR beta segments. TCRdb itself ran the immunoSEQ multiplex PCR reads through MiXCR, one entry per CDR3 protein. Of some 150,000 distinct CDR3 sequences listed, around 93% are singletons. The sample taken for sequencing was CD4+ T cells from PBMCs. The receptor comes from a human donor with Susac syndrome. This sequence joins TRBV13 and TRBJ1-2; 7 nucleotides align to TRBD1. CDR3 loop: CASSSGTEYGYTF. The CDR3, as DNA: TGTGCCAGCAGCTCCGGGACAGAGTATGGCTACACCTTC.